This T cell receptor beta chain was documented in a study of shared clonotypes between healthy human individuals. This clone is a singleton in its sample. Other DNA sequences within the sample encode an identical CDR3. Only in-frame clones appear in the TCRdb table, and some are missing; sequencing was by immunoSEQ multiplex PCR. The sample lists about 2 million clones, over 85% seen once, with more than 0.1% in the top ten. V was shortened by 0 bases and J by 4 bases, with 9 bases between the two germline ends. The CDR3 has 14 residues. Germline V gene sequence: CDR1 KGHSH, CDR2 LQKENI. The gene calls are TRBV18 and TRBJ2-5, with D uncertain. The TCR was taken from a man aged 18-30 years in good health. The sequenced sample consisted of naive CD4+ T cells sorted from blood. The subset denotes: CD45RA+ positively selected. The CDR3 spells CASSPPSESETQYF. The CDR3 bases are TGTGCCAGCTCACCACCATCAGAGTCAGAGACCCAGTACTTC.